The source of this TCR beta chain is a study of blood T cell repertoires in COVID-19. Enrolled through a virtual design, the participants were between roughly 18 and 89 years of age and came from some 26 US areas. Cohorts were based on clinical histories the participants reported. The CDR3 loop spans 12 amino acids. Sequenced by immunoSEQ multiplex PCR; TCRdb stores in-frame clones only, minus some. The table lists 200,000 to 250,000 clones, 83% of them singletons. The receptor comes from a woman aged 45-65 years who had been exposed to COVID-19. The specimen was PBMCs or T cells enriched from blood (not recorded which). This sequence joins TRBV21-1 and TRBJ2-3; the table names TRBD1, a call not compared with the DNA. TRBV21-1 is a recognized pseudogene. CDR3 coding DNA: TGCCAACAGGGGTCCTACACAGATACGCAGTATTTT. As protein: CQQGSYTDTQYF.